Listed below are T cell receptor beta chains from one sample, sequenced in a study of shared clonotypes between healthy human individuals. Assay used: immunoSEQ multiplex PCR; TCRdb lists only in-frame clones, some missing. Of fewer than 1 million clones listed, about 96% are singletons. The sample taken for sequencing was naive CD8+ T cells sorted from blood. These receptor sequences come from a man aged 25-45 years in good health. Both conserved end residues are part of each CDR3. The order of the fields is J gene, V gene, D gene, clone size, CDR3 length, CDR3 protein, CDR3 DNA. A D gene is named only where the DNA matches it firmly. Not all rows give a size; the values are once, few, many and, for expanded clones, a class.

j_gene: TRBJ2-5; v_gene: TRBV5-1; d_gene: TRBD2; abundance: .; len: 19; CDR3aa: CASSLAVGLAGVGQETQYF; CDR3nt: TGCGCCAGCAGCTTGGCGGTGGGACTAGCGGGAGTGGGCCAAGAGACCCAGTACTTC
j_gene: TRBJ1-1; v_gene: TRBV15; d_gene: .; abundance: .; len: 13; CDR3aa: CATSRVADTEAFF; CDR3nt: TGTGCCACCAGCAGAGTAGCGGACACTGAAGCTTTCTTT
j_gene: TRBJ2-7; v_gene: TRBV4-1; d_gene: .; abundance: .; len: 14; CDR3aa: CASSQVLTDYEQYF; CDR3nt: TGCGCCAGCAGCCAAGTCCTGACAGATTACGAGCAGTACTTC
j_gene: TRBJ2-7; v_gene: TRBV7-9; d_gene: TRBD1; abundance: .; len: 15; CDR3aa: CASSLTGQGTYEQYF; CDR3nt: TGTGCCAGCAGCTTGACGGGACAGGGCACCTACGAGCAGTACTTC
j_gene: TRBJ2-2; v_gene: TRBV28; d_gene: .; abundance: .; len: 15; CDR3aa: CASTVDSDRVGELFF; CDR3nt: TGTGCCAGCACTGTTGACAGTGACCGGGTAGGGGAGCTGTTTTTT
j_gene: TRBJ2-3; v_gene: TRBV27; d_gene: .; abundance: .; len: 13; CDR3aa: CASSLSRADTQYF; CDR3nt: TGTGCCAGCAGTTTATCGAGGGCAGATACGCAGTATTTT
j_gene: TRBJ2-7; v_gene: TRBV14; d_gene: TRBD2; abundance: once; len: 14; CDR3aa: CASSLMSAGGEQYF; CDR3nt: TGTGCCAGCAGCTTGATGTCAGCGGGAGGCGAGCAGTACTTC
j_gene: TRBJ2-1; v_gene: TRBV7-9; d_gene: TRBD2; abundance: .; len: 18; CDR3aa: CASSTGGTSGTERNEQFF; CDR3nt: TGTGCCAGCAGCACAGGAGGGACTAGCGGGACTGAACGCAATGAGCAGTTCTTC
j_gene: TRBJ2-3; v_gene: TRBV29-1; d_gene: TRBD2; abundance: .; len: 14; CDR3aa: CSAGTSGFTDTQYF; CDR3nt: TGCAGCGCTGGGACTAGCGGATTCACAGATACGCAGTATTTT
j_gene: TRBJ1-5; v_gene: TRBV7-6; d_gene: TRBD1; abundance: .; len: 16; CDR3aa: CASSSNDREGDQPQHF; CDR3nt: TGTGCCAGCAGCTCAAACGACAGGGAGGGCGATCAGCCCCAGCATTTT
j_gene: TRBJ2-3; v_gene: TRBV29-1; d_gene: .; abundance: .; len: 14; CDR3aa: CSADELGGTDTQYF; CDR3nt: TGCAGCGCTGATGAGTTGGGCGGCACAGATACGCAGTATTTT
j_gene: TRBJ2-1; v_gene: TRBV25-1; d_gene: TRBD2; abundance: .; len: 15; CDR3aa: CASSESASGDNEQFF; CDR3nt: TGTGCCAGCAGTGAATCGGCTAGCGGGGACAATGAGCAGTTCTTC
j_gene: TRBJ2-7; v_gene: TRBV27; d_gene: TRBD1; abundance: once; len: 16; CDR3aa: CASSFVFGTGPYEQYF; CDR3nt: TGTGCCAGCAGTTTCGTATTCGGGACAGGGCCCTACGAGCAGTACTTC
j_gene: TRBJ1-1; v_gene: TRBV11-2; d_gene: TRBD1; abundance: .; len: 17; CDR3aa: CASSSRPGQLMNTEAFF; CDR3nt: TGTGCCAGCAGCTCAAGGCCGGGACAGTTGATGAACACTGAAGCTTTCTTT
j_gene: TRBJ1-2; v_gene: TRBV5-6; d_gene: TRBD1; abundance: .; len: 16; CDR3aa: CASSLDPGQGDYGYTF; CDR3nt: TGTGCCAGCAGCTTGGATCCGGGACAGGGTGACTATGGCTACACCTTC
j_gene: TRBJ2-7; v_gene: TRBV5-4; d_gene: .; abundance: .; len: 17; CDR3aa: CASSLAEPTGGGREQYF; CDR3nt: TGTGCCAGCAGCTTGGCAGAACCTACAGGGGGGGGCCGCGAGCAGTACTTC
j_gene: TRBJ2-7; v_gene: TRBV4-1; d_gene: TRBD1; abundance: .; len: 14; CDR3aa: CASSPTGDLYEQYF; CDR3nt: TGCGCCAGCAGTCCTACAGGGGATCTCTACGAGCAGTACTTC
j_gene: TRBJ1-5; v_gene: TRBV16; d_gene: .; abundance: .; len: 15; CDR3aa: CASSQSSGVRQPQHF; CDR3nt: TGTGCCAGCAGCCAATCATCGGGGGTAAGGCAGCCCCAGCATTTT
j_gene: TRBJ2-2; v_gene: TRBV7-6; d_gene: .; abundance: .; len: 15; CDR3aa: CASSSTGGRTGELFF; CDR3nt: TGTGCCAGCAGCTCTACCGGGGGCCGCACCGGGGAGCTGTTTTTT
j_gene: TRBJ2-7; v_gene: TRBV14; d_gene: .; abundance: .; len: 16; CDR3aa: CASSQESAFLSYEQYF; CDR3nt: TGTGCCAGCAGCCAAGAGTCGGCTTTTTTGTCCTACGAGCAGTACTTC
j_gene: TRBJ2-7; v_gene: TRBV27; d_gene: .; abundance: .; len: 14; CDR3aa: CASSFTRGAYEQYF; CDR3nt: TGTGCCAGCAGTTTTACCAGGGGGGCCTACGAGCAGTACTTC
j_gene: TRBJ2-7; v_gene: TRBV15; d_gene: .; abundance: .; len: 14; CDR3aa: CATSSTTLGDEQYF; CDR3nt: TGTGCCACCAGCAGTACAACACTGGGGGACGAGCAGTACTTC
j_gene: TRBJ2-1; v_gene: TRBV27; d_gene: TRBD1; abundance: .; len: 14; CDR3aa: CASSIFDRGNEQFF; CDR3nt: TGTGCCAGCAGTATCTTCGACAGGGGCAATGAGCAGTTCTTC
j_gene: TRBJ2-2; v_gene: TRBV10-2; d_gene: .; abundance: .; len: 12; CDR3aa: CATFSGIGELFF; CDR3nt: TGCGCTACATTTTCGGGTATCGGGGAGCTGTTTTTT
j_gene: TRBJ1-1; v_gene: TRBV29-1; d_gene: .; abundance: .; len: 18; CDR3aa: CSVEVGSGNPGQNTEAFF; CDR3nt: TGCAGCGTTGAAGTGGGTAGCGGCAATCCGGGACAGAACACTGAAGCTTTCTTT
j_gene: TRBJ2-7; v_gene: TRBV7-8; d_gene: TRBD2; abundance: once; len: 16; CDR3aa: CASSLYEAGVSYEQYF; CDR3nt: TGTGCCAGCAGCTTATATGAAGCGGGAGTGTCCTACGAGCAGTACTTC
j_gene: TRBJ2-3; v_gene: TRBV7-3; d_gene: .; abundance: .; len: 16; CDR3aa: CASSLGVEASTDTQYF; CDR3nt: TGTGCCAGCAGCTTAGGGGTGGAAGCTAGCACAGATACGCAGTATTTT
j_gene: TRBJ1-2; v_gene: TRBV19; d_gene: .; abundance: .; len: 15; CDR3aa: CASKKSFAANYGYTF; CDR3nt: TGTGCCAGTAAGAAGAGTTTTGCAGCTAACTATGGCTACACCTTC
j_gene: TRBJ2-1; v_gene: TRBV7-8; d_gene: TRBD2; abundance: .; len: 15; CDR3aa: CASSFSSSGSDEQFF; CDR3nt: TGTGCCAGCAGCTTTTCTTCTAGCGGGAGCGATGAGCAGTTCTTC
j_gene: TRBJ1-2; v_gene: TRBV27; d_gene: .; abundance: .; len: 14; CDR3aa: CASSPRVGNYGYTF; CDR3nt: TGTGCCAGCAGTCCCCGGGTAGGCAACTATGGCTACACCTTC
j_gene: TRBJ2-1; v_gene: TRBV4-1; d_gene: .; abundance: .; len: 14; CDR3aa: CASSLSGRENEQFF; CDR3nt: TGCGCCAGCAGCCTGTCGGGGAGAGAGAATGAGCAGTTCTTC
j_gene: TRBJ1-5; v_gene: TRBV28; d_gene: TRBD1; abundance: .; len: 14; CDR3aa: CASRPGQGNQPQHF; CDR3nt: TGTGCCAGCAGGCCGGGACAGGGGAATCAGCCCCAGCATTTT
j_gene: TRBJ2-2; v_gene: TRBV7-9; d_gene: .; abundance: .; len: 15; CDR3aa: CASSLGLPRRGELFF; CDR3nt: TGTGCCAGCAGCTTAGGCCTCCCCCGTCGTGGGGAGCTGTTTTTT
j_gene: TRBJ2-2; v_gene: TRBV13; d_gene: TRBD1; abundance: .; len: 15; CDR3aa: CASSLRDRNTGELFF; CDR3nt: TGTGCCAGCAGCCTCCGGGACAGAAACACCGGGGAGCTGTTTTTT
j_gene: TRBJ2-1; v_gene: TRBV28; d_gene: .; abundance: .; len: 12; CDR3aa: CASSGHNNEQFF; CDR3nt: TGTGCCAGCAGTGGCCACAACAATGAGCAGTTCTTC
j_gene: TRBJ1-2; v_gene: TRBV6-4; d_gene: .; abundance: .; len: 13; CDR3aa: CASSDSRHTGYTF; CDR3nt: TGTGCCAGCAGTGACTCAAGGCATACTGGCTACACCTTC
j_gene: TRBJ1-1; v_gene: TRBV5-1; d_gene: .; abundance: .; len: 14; CDR3aa: CASSLTDLGGEAFF; CDR3nt: TGCGCCAGCAGCTTGACAGATCTGGGAGGTGAAGCTTTCTTT
j_gene: TRBJ2-7; v_gene: TRBV5-3; d_gene: .; abundance: .; len: 16; CDR3aa: CARSLAHRDISYEQYF; CDR3nt: TGTGCCAGAAGCTTGGCCCACCGGGACATCTCCTACGAGCAGTACTTC
j_gene: TRBJ1-5; v_gene: TRBV19; d_gene: TRBD1; abundance: .; len: 15; CDR3aa: CASNFGTEFNQPQHF; CDR3nt: TGTGCCAGTAACTTCGGGACAGAATTCAATCAGCCCCAGCATTTT
j_gene: TRBJ1-1; v_gene: TRBV19; d_gene: .; abundance: .; len: 12; CDR3aa: CASRVGVFEAFF; CDR3nt: TGTGCCAGTCGCGTTGGGGTTTTCGAAGCTTTCTTT
j_gene: TRBJ1-1; v_gene: TRBV29-1; d_gene: TRBD1; abundance: .; len: 18; CDR3aa: CSVEMGALSTGVGTEAFF; CDR3nt: TGCAGCGTTGAAATGGGTGCCCTATCGACAGGGGTAGGCACTGAAGCTTTCTTT
j_gene: TRBJ1-3; v_gene: TRBV27; d_gene: TRBD1; abundance: .; len: 15; CDR3aa: CASSSGGSTGNTIYF; CDR3nt: TGTGCCAGCAGTTCAGGGGGCTCCACTGGAAACACCATATATTTT
j_gene: TRBJ2-7; v_gene: TRBV12-5; d_gene: .; abundance: .; len: 14; CDR3aa: CASAHGDSGYEQYF; CDR3nt: TGTGCTAGTGCTCATGGTGACAGCGGCTACGAGCAGTACTTC
j_gene: TRBJ2-7; v_gene: TRBV7-9; d_gene: .; abundance: .; len: 12; CDR3aa: CASSLVPYEQYF; CDR3nt: TGTGCCAGCAGCTTAGTCCCTTACGAGCAGTACTTC
j_gene: TRBJ2-1; v_gene: TRBV27; d_gene: .; abundance: once; len: 11; CDR3aa: CASSLYNEQFF; CDR3nt: TGTGCCAGCAGTTTGTACAATGAGCAGTTCTTC
j_gene: TRBJ2-7; v_gene: TRBV27; d_gene: TRBD2; abundance: .; len: 14; CDR3aa: CASSSGTSGYEQYF; CDR3nt: TGTGCCAGCAGCTCCGGGACTAGCGGCTACGAGCAGTACTTC
j_gene: TRBJ1-1; v_gene: TRBV19; d_gene: .; abundance: once; len: 12; CDR3aa: CASSIFSSEAFF; CDR3nt: TGTGCCAGTAGTATTTTCTCCTCTGAAGCTTTCTTT
j_gene: TRBJ1-2; v_gene: TRBV29-1; d_gene: .; abundance: once; len: 12; CDR3aa: CSVGDSGLGYTF; CDR3nt: TGCAGCGTGGGGGACTCCGGGTTGGGCTACACCTTC
j_gene: TRBJ1-1; v_gene: TRBV5-1; d_gene: TRBD1; abundance: .; len: 14; CDR3aa: CASSLVDRGSEAFF; CDR3nt: TGCGCCAGCAGCTTGGTGGACAGGGGGTCTGAAGCTTTCTTT
j_gene: TRBJ1-1; v_gene: TRBV10-1; d_gene: .; abundance: .; len: 12; CDR3aa: CASRGKDTEAFF; CDR3nt: TGCGCCAGCAGGGGGAAGGACACTGAAGCTTTCTTT
j_gene: TRBJ2-3; v_gene: TRBV27; d_gene: .; abundance: .; len: 14; CDR3aa: CASSLGEGTDTQYF; CDR3nt: TGTGCCAGCAGCCTCGGGGAGGGCACAGATACGCAGTATTTT
j_gene: TRBJ2-2; v_gene: TRBV21-1; d_gene: .; abundance: .; len: 12; CDR3aa: CASSNYTGELFF; CDR3nt: TGTGCCAGCAGCAATTACACCGGGGAGCTGTTTTTT
j_gene: TRBJ2-7; v_gene: TRBV7-9; d_gene: .; abundance: .; len: 14; CDR3aa: CASSSTGTFYEQYF; CDR3nt: TGTGCCAGCAGCTCCACCGGGACTTTCTACGAGCAGTACTTC